This note documents a single T cell receptor (beta chain) sequence. Its target is unknown. This record comes from a study of cytomegalovirus exposure and HLA in healthy donors. Study-wide results and limits: The investigators catalogued 164 TCR beta chains as cytomegalovirus-associated.

Profiled with immunoSEQ multiplex PCR; TCRdb holds only in-frame clones, not every one. The data show roughly 170,000 clones, roughly four fifths seen once. The donors were members of the validation cohort comprising some 120 subjects, separate from the roughly 670-subject first cohort. Germline CDR1 MNHEY, CDR2 SMNVEV (reference sequence). CDR3 length: 14 amino acids. Trimming removed 5 bases from V and 4 bases from J; junction bases left unmatched: 5. This chain joins TRBV27 and TRBJ1-3, with 7 bases identical to TRBD1. This clonotype was obtained from a woman aged 18-29 years in good health and CMV-seropositive. The source material was PBMCs. As DNA, the CDR3 is TGTGCCAGCAGTATTACAGGGGTAGGAAACACCATATATTTT. Protein product: CASSITGVGNTIYF.